The source of this T cell receptor beta chain is a study of vaccination and CD4 T cells after COVID-19. Treatment defined: roughly ten-day PBMC culture with coronavirus spike peptide pools or control peptides (ViraFEST assay). In this sample, this clonotype turned up once. Its antigen remains unknown. With 5 bases removed from V and 4 bases from J, the gap between germline ends came to 14 bases. Germline V gene lookup returns CDR1 MDHEN and CDR2 SYDVKM. This CDR3 comprises 14 residues. Sequenced with the Oncomine TCR Beta short-read assay was DNA taken from cultured CD4+ T cells. MiXCR, applied by TCRdb to the PCR reads, yields one record per CDR3 protein. The sample comprises 10,000 to 15,000 distinct CDR3 sequences, just over 60% of which are singletons, and about an eighth rests with the top ten.

This chain connects TRBV28 to TRBJ1-2; tentative D call: TRBD1 (6 bases). The specimen was CD4+ T cells from blood, cultured in vitro. The source of this sequence is a human donor who had recovered from COVID-19. The CDR3 is CASSPTGHSYGYTF. The CDR3 coding sequence is TGTGCCAGCAGTCCCACGGGACATAGCTATGGCTACACCTTC.